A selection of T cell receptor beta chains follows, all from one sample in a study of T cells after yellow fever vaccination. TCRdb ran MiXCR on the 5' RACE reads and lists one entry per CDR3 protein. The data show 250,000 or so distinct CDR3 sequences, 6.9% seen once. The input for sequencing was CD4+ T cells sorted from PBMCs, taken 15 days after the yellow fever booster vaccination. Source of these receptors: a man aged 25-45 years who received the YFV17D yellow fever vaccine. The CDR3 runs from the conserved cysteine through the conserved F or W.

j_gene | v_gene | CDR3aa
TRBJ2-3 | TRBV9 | CASSVVPITDTQYF
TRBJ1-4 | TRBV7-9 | CASSSTGSTNEKLFF
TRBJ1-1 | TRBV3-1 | CASREHKNTEAFF
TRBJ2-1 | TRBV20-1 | CSARDPSGSGNEQFF
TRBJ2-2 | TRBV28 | CASSPSGRTNTGELFF
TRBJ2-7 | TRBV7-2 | CASSFRVNYEQYF
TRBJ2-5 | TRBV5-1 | CASSFTSGQETQYF
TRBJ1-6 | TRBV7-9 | CASSLGQAGSPLHF
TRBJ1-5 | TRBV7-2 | CASSLDWGGQGLQPQHF
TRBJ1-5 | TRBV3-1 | CASSRTDGNQPQHF
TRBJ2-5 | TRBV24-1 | CATHSPTGQGDWETQYF
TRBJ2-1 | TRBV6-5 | CASSYSGGRGEQFF
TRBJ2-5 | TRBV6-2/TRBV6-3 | CASSYWIPGVSVETQYF
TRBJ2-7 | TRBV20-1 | CSAARPGYEQYF
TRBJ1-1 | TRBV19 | CASSIMGGNTEAFF
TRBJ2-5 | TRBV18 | CASSPPNQETQYF
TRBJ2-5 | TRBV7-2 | CASSVRGTTQETQYF
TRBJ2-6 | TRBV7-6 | CASSLRYTGTGANVLTF
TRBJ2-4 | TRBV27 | CASTLFGTFGGKNIQYF
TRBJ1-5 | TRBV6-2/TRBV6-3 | CASRSGSSNQPQHF
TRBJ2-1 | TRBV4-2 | CASSIIQRDTYNEQFF
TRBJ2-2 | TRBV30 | CAWSVLQGPFF
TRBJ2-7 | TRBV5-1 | CASSRQDGGYEQYF
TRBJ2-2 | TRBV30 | CACLRRIAGGATGELFF
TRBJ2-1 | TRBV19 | CASSIGLAGQSSYNEQFF
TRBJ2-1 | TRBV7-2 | CASSPGTFARNEQFF
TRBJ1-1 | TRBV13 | CASSLRKTEAFF
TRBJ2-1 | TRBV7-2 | CASSVDRVRDEQFF
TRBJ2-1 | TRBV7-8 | CASSLSRRNEQFF
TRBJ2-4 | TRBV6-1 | CASSETGDIQYF
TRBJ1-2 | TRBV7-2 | CASTSRGGGGYTF
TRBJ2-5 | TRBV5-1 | CASSFTTSAQETQYF
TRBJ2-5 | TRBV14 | CASSQQTTNRYF
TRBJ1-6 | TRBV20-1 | CSATGPGSPLHF
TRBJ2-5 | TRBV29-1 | CSVADRGLQETQYF
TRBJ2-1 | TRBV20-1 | CSASRLLAGENNEQFF
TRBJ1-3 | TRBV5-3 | CASSCGGLSGNTIYF
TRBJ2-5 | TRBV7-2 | CASSPWMSQETQYF
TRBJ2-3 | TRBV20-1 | CSAPPSTNTDTQYF
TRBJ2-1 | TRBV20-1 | CSVSGSSSYNEQFF